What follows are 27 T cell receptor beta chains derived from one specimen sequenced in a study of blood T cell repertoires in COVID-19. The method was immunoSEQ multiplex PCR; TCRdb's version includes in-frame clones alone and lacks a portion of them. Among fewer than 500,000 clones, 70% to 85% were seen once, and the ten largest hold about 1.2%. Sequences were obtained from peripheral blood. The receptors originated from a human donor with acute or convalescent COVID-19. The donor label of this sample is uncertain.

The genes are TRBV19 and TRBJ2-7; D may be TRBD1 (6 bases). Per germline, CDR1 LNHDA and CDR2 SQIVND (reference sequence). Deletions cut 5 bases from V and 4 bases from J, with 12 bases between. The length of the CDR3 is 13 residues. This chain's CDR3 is CASSRQEAYEQYF. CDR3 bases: TGTGCCAGTAGTCGACAGGAAGCATACGAGCAGTACTTC.

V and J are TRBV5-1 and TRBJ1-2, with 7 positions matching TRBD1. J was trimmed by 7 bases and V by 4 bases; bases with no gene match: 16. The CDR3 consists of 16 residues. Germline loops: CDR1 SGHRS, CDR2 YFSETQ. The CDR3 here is CASSPSRDRGVRGYTF. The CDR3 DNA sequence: TGCGCCAGCAGCCCCTCCCGGGACAGAGGCGTGCGTGGCTACACCTTC.

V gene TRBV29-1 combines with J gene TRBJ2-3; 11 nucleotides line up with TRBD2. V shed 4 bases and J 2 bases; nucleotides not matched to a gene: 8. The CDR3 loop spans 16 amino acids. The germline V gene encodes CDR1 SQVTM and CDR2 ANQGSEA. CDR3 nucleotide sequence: TGCAGCGTTGTAATGGTACTAGCGGGAGTCACAGATACGCAGTATTTT. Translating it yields CSVVMVLAGVTDTQYF.

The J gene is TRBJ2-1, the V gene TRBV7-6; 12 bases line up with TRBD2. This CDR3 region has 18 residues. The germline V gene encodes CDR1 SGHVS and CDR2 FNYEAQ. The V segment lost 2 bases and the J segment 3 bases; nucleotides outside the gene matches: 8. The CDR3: CASSLRLAGDGVYNEQFF. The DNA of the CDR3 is TGTGCCAGCAGCTTACGACTAGCGGGAGACGGGGTCTACAATGAGCAGTTCTTC.

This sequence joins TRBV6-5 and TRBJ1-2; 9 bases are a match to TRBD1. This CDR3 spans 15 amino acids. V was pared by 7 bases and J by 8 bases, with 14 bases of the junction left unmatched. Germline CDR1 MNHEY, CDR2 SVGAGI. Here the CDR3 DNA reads TGTGCCAGCACCTCGGGGGGGACAGGGCTATACGGCTACACCTTC. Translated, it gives CASTSGGTGLYGYTF.

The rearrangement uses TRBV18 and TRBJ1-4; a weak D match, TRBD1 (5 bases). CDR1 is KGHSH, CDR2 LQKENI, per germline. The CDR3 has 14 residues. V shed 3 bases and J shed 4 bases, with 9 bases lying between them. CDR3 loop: CASSPTEINEKLFF. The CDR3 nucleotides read TGTGCCAGCTCACCGACAGAGATTAATGAAAAACTGTTTTTT. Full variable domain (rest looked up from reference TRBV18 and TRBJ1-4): NAGVMQNPRHLVRRRGQEARLRCSPMKGHSHVYWYRQLPEEGLKFMVYLQKENIIDESGMPKERFSAEFPKEGPSILRIQQVVRGDSAAYFCASSPTEINEKLFFGSGTQLSVL.

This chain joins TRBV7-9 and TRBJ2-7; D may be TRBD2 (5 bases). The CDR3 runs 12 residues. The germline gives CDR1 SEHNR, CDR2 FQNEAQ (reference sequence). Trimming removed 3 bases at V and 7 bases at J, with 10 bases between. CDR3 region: CASSLGPGEQYF. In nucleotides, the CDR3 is TGTGCCAGCAGCTTGGGTCCGGGGGAGCAGTACTTC. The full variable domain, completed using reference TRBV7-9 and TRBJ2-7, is DTGVSQNPRHKITKRGQNVTFRCDPISEHNRLYWYRQTLGQGPEFLTYFQNEAQLEKSRLLSDRFSAERPKGSFSTLEIQRTEQGDSAMYLCASSLGPGEQYFGPGTRLTVT.

CDR3 sequence (DNA): TGTGCTAGTGGTTCGGGATCTCCCGCGGCTGAAGCTTTCTTT. Its protein is CASGSGSPAAEAFF. The J gene is TRBJ1-1, the V gene TRBV12-5; D remains unclear. Per the germline V gene, CDR1 is LGHNT and CDR2 is FRNRAP. The CDR3 runs to 14 residues. V dropped 4 bases and J dropped 6 bases, with 15 bases sitting between them.

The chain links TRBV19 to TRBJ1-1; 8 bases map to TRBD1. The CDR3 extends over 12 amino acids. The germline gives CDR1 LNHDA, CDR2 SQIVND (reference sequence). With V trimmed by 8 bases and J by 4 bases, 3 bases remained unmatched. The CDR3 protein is CASDDRGTEAFF. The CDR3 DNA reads TGTGCCAGTGACGACAGGGGCACTGAAGCTTTCTTT.

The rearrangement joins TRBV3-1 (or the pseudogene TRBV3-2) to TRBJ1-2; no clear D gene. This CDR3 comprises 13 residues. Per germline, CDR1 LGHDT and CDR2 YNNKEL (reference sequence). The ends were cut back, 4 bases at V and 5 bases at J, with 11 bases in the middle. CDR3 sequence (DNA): TGTGCCAGCAGCCCCGACACAAAATATGGCTACACCTTC. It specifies CASSPDTKYGYTF.

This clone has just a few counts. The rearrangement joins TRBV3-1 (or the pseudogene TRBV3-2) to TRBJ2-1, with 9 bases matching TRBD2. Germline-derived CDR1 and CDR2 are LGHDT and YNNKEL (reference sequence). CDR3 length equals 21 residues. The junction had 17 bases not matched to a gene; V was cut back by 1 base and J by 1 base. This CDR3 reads CASSQVLLASGVRGSYNEQFF. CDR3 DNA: TGTGCCAGCAGCCAAGTTCTTTTGGCTAGCGGGGTTCGTGGGTCCTACAATGAGCAGTTCTTC.

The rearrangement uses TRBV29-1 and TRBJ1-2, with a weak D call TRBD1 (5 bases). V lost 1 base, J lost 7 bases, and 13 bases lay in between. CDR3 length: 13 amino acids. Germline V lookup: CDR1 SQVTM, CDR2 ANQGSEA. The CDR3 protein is CSVEGSGARGYTF. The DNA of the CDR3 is TGCAGCGTTGAAGGGAGCGGGGCGCGTGGCTACACCTTC.

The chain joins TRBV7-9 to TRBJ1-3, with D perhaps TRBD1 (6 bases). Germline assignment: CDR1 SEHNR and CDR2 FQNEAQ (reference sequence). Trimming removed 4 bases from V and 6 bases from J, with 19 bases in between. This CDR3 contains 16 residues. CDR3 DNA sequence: TGTGCCAGCAGCTCCCCGCCGAAGGCAGGGGTAAACACCATATATTTT. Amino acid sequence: CASSSPPKAGVNTIYF.

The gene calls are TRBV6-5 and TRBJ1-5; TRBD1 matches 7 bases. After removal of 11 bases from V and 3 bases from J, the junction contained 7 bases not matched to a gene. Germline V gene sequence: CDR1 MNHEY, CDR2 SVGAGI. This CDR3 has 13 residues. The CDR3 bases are TGTGCCGGACGGGACAGCAACAATCAGCCCCAGCATTTT. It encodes CAGRDSNNQPQHF.

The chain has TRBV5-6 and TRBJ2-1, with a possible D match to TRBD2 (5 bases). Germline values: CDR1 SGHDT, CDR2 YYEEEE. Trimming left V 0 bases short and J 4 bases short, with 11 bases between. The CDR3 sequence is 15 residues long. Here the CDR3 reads CASSLGPTGYNEQFF. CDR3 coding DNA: TGTGCCAGCAGCTTGGGACCCACGGGGTACAATGAGCAGTTCTTC.

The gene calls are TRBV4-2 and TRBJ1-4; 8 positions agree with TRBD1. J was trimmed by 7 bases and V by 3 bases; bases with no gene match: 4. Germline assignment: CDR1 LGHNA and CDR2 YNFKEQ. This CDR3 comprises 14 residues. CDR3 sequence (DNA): TGTGCCAGCAGCCAGGCGGGGACAGGTGAAAAACTGTTTTTT. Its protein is CASSQAGTGEKLFF.

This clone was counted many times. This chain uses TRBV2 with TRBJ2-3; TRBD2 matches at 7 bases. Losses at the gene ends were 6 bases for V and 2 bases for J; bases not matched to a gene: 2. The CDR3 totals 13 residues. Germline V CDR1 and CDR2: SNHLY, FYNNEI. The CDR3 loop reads CASRGGITDTQYF. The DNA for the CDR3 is TGTGCCAGCAGGGGGGGGATCACAGATACGCAGTATTTT.

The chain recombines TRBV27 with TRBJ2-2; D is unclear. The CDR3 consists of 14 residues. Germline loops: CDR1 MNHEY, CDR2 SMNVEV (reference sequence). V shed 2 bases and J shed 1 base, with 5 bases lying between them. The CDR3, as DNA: TGTGCCAGCAGTTTACCCCTGAACACCGGGGAGCTGTTTTTT. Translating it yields CASSLPLNTGELFF.

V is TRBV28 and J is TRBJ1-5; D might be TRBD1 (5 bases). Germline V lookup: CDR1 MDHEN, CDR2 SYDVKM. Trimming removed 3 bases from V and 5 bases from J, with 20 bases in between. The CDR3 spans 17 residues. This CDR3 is CASSFGAGPSAHQPQHF. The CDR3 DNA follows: TGTGCCAGCAGTTTTGGGGCAGGACCCTCGGCCCATCAGCCCCAGCATTTT.

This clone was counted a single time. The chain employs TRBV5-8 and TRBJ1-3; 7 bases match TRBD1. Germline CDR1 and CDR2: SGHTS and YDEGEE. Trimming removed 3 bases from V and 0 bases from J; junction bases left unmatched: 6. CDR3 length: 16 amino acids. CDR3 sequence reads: CASSSRTGFSGNTIYF. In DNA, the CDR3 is TGTGCCAGCAGCTCCCGGACAGGCTTCTCTGGAAACACCATATATTTT.

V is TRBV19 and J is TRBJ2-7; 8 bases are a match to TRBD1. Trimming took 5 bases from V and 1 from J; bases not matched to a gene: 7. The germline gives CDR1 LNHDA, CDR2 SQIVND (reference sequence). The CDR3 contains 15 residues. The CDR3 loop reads CASSGQDRVSYEQYF. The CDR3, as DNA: TGTGCCAGTAGTGGACAGGACAGGGTGTCCTACGAGCAGTACTTC.

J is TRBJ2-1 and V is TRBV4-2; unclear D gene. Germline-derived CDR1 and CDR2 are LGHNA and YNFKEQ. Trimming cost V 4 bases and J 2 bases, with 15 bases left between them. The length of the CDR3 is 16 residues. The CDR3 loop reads CASSPTVSPTYNEQFF. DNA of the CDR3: TGTGCCAGCAGCCCCACCGTTAGTCCAACCTACAATGAGCAGTTCTTC.

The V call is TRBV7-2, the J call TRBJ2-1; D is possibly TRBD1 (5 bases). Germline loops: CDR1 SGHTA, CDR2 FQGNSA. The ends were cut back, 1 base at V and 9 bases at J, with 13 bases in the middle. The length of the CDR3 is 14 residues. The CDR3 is CASSLEMGRGEQFF. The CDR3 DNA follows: TGTGCCAGCAGCTTAGAGATGGGTAGGGGTGAGCAGTTCTTC.

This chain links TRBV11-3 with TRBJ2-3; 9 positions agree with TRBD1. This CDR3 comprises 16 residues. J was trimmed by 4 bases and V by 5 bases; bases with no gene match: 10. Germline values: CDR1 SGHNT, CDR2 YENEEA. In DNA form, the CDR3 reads TGTGCCAGCAGCCCCGCCGGTACAGGGGGCCCAGATACGCAGTATTTT. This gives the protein CASSPAGTGGPDTQYF.

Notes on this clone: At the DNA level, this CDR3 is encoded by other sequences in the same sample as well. CDR3 in amino acids: CASRGQGNTEAFF. The CDR3 nucleotides read TGTGCCAGCAGGGGACAGGGGAACACTGAAGCTTTCTTT. The chain employs TRBV12-3 or TRBV12-4 and TRBJ1-1, with 9 bases identical to TRBD1. The CDR3 is 13 amino acids. Unmatched junction bases numbered 0, after V lost 6 bases and J lost 1 base.

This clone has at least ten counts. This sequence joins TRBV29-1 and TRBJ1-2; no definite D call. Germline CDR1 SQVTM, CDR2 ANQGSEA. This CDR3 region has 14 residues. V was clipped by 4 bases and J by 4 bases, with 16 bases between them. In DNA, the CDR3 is TGCAGCGTTGGAGGAGGGTCGGCGCTCTATGGCTACACCTTC. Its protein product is CSVGGGSALYGYTF.

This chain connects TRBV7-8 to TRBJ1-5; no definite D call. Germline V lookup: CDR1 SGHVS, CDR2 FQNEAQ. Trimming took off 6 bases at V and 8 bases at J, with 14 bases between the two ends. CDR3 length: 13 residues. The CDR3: CASRPTAEEPQHF. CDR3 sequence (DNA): TGTGCCAGCAGACCCACGGCCGAGGAGCCCCAGCATTTT.